This T cell receptor (beta chain) was captured by sequencing in a study of blood T cell repertoires in COVID-19. Overall study: Collection of acute and convalescent COVID-19 samples took place in the United States, Italy and Spain. PBMCs, B-cell-depleted T cells, or T cells were the source of the cDNA or gDNA that made up the material.

Original processing notes: The authors estimated nucleated cell counts from reference gene primer amplification. The protocol was immunoSEQ multiplex PCR, while the TCRdb copy is restricted to in-frame clones and leaves out a portion. V and J calls plus clone size are reproduced from that table; the DNA served to infer D and trimming. The sample shows about 270,000 clones, 86% of them seen only once. Sequencing input: peripheral blood. The source is a man between 40 and 49 years old who had recovered from COVID-19.

The DNA for the CDR3 is TGTGCCAGCAGCTTAGCGGGCCAGGGGGGCACAGATACGCAGTATTTT. It encodes CASSLAGQGGTDTQYF. V is TRBV7-7 and J is TRBJ2-3; 7 positions agree with TRBD1. Germline values: CDR1 SSHAT, CDR2 FNYEAQ (reference sequence). Unmatched junction bases numbered 4, after V lost 0 bases and J lost 1 base. The CDR3 is made up of 16 amino acids.